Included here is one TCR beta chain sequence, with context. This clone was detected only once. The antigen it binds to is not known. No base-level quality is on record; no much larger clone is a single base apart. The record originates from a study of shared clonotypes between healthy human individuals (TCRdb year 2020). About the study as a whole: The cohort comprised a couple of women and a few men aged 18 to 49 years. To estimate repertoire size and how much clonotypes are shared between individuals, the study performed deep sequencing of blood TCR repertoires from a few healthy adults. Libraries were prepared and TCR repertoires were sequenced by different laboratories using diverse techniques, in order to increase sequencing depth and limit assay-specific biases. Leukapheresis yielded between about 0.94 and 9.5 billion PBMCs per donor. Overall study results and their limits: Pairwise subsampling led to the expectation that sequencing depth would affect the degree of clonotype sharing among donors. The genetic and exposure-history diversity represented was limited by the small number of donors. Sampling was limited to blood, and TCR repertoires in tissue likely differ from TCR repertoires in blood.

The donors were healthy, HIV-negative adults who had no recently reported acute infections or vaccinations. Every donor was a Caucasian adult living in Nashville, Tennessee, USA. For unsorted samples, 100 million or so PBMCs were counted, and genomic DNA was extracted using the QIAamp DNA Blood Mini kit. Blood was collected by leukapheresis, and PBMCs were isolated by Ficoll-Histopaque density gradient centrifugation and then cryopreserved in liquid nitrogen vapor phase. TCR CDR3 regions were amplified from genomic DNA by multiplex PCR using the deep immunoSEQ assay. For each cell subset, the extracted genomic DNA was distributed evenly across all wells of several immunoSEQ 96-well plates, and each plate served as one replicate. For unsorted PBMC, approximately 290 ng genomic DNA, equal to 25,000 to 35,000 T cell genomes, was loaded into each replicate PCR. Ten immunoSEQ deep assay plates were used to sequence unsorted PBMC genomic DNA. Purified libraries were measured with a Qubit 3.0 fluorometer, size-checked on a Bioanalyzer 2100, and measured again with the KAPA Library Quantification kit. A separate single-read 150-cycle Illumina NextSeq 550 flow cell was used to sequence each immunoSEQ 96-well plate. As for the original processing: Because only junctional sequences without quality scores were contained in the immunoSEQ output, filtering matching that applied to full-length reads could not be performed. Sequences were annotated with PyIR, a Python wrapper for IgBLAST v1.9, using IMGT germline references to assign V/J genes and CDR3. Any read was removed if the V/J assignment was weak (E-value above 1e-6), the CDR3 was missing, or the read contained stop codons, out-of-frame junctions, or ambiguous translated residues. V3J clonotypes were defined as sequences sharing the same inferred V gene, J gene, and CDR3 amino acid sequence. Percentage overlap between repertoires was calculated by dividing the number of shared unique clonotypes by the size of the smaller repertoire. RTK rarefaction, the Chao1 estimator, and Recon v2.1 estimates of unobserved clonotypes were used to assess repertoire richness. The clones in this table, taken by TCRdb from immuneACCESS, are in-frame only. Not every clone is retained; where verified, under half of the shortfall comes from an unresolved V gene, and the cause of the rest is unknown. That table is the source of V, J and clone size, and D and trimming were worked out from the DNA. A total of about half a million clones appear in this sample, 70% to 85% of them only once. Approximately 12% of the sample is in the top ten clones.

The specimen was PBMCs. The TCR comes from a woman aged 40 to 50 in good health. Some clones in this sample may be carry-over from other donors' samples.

The CDR3: CASSSLAGGYTGELFF. The DNA sequence reads TGTGCCAGCAGCTCCTTAGCGGGAGGTTACACCGGGGAGCTGTTTTTT. The chain employs TRBV5-4 and TRBJ2-2, with 10 middle bases fitting TRBD2. CDR1 is given as SGHNT and CDR2 as YYREEE, both from the germline V gene (reference sequence). V is cut back by 3 bases and J by 3 bases, with 5 bases in the junction unmatched. The CDR3 runs 16 amino acids, cysteine and phenylalanine included. The CDR3 DNA has 48 bases and is translated from base 1.